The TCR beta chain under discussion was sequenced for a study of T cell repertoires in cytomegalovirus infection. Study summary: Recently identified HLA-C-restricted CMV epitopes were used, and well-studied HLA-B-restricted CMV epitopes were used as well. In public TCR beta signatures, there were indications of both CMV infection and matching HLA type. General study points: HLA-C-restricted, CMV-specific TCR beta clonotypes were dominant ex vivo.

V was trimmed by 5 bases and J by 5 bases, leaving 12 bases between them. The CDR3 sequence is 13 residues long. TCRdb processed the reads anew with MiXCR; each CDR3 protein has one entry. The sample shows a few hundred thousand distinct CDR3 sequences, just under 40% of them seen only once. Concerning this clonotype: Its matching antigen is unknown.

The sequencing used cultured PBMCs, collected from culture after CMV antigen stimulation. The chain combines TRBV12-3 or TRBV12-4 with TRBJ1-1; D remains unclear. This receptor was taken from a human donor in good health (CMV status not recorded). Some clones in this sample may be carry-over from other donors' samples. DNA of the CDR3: TGTGCCAGCAGTACAGCCGGGCGGACTGAAGCTTTCTTT. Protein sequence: CASSTAGRTEAFF.